What follows are 19 T cell receptor beta chains derived from one specimen sequenced in a study of T cell responses to AZD1222 COVID-19 vaccine. Measured with immunoSEQ multiplex PCR; TCRdb has only the in-frame clones, and not every one. This table has more than 100,000 clones, about 90% appearing once. The sequencing here drew on peripheral blood, taken on day 0 of AZD1222 vaccination. These receptors were taken from an adult in good health.

The genes are TRBV5-3 and TRBJ2-7, with TRBD2 matching 10 bases. TRBV5-3 is noted as an ORF with a role that remains uncertain. V dropped 4 bases and J dropped 3; count of bases not matched to a gene: 10. CDR3 size: 16 residues. The CDR3 region has the DNA TGTGCCAGAAGCCAAGCGGGAGGGCCATCTCTCTACGAGCAGTACTTC. This encodes CARSQAGGPSLYEQYF.

The chain recombines TRBV20-1 with TRBJ1-4, with D unclear. The CDR3 consists of 11 residues. CDR1 DFQATT and CDR2 SNEGSKA come from the germline V gene (reference sequence). V shed 3 bases and J shed 7 bases, with 6 bases lying between them. CDR3 loop: CSASYREKLFF. CDR3 DNA: TGCAGTGCTAGTTATCGTGAAAAACTGTTTTTT.

The rearrangement uses TRBV9 and TRBJ1-3; D might be TRBD1 (5 bases). Trimming pared 2 bases from V and 3 bases from J, leaving 12 bases between. The CDR3 extends over 15 amino acids. Germline loops: CDR1 SGDLS, CDR2 YYNGEE. CDR3 in amino acids: CASSVGGTDGNTIYF. CDR3 DNA sequence: TGTGCCAGCAGCGTGGGGGGGACGGATGGAAACACCATATATTTT.

The CDR3: CASSLSSGIANYGYTF. CDR3 bases: TGCGCCAGCAGCTTATCGTCCGGGATAGCTAACTATGGCTACACCTTC. The chain has TRBV5-1 and TRBJ1-2; D unresolved. The length of the CDR3 is 16 residues. From germline, CDR1 is SGHRS and CDR2 YFSETQ. V shed 2 bases and J shed 0 bases, with 14 bases lying between them. The full variable domain, completed using reference TRBV5-1 and TRBJ1-2, is KAGVTQTPRYLIKTRGQQVTLSCSPISGHRSVSWYQQTPGQGLQFLFEYFSETQRNKGNFPGRFSGRQFSNSRSEMNVSTLELGDSALYLCASSLSSGIANYGYTFGSGTRLTVV.

The genes are TRBV5-1 and TRBJ1-2, with TRBD1 matching 8 bases. The junction had 2 bases not matched to a gene; V was cut back by 4 bases and J by 3 bases. Germline V gene sequence: CDR1 SGHRS, CDR2 YFSETQ. The CDR3 consists of 13 residues. CDR3 residues: CASSVDRDYGYTF. As DNA, the CDR3 is TGCGCCAGCAGCGTGGACAGGGACTATGGCTACACCTTC.

The V and J genes are TRBV5-1 and TRBJ1-1; the D gene is possibly TRBD1 (5 bases). From germline, CDR1 is SGHRS and CDR2 YFSETQ. The CDR3 spans 17 residues. The V end was cut by 0 bases, the J end by 4 bases, with 19 bases between. As DNA, the CDR3 is TGCGCCAGCAGCTTGGAGGGCGCCGGGCATGGGGGCACTGAAGCTTTCTTT. Amino acid sequence: CASSLEGAGHGGTEAFF.

Remarks on this clone: The CDR3 end shows no conserved phenylalanine or tryptophan, and so a read error is likely. The DNA is left out, because the CDR3 cannot be placed on it with certainty; the CDR3 is given as TCRdb lists it. V and J are TRBV2 and TRBJ2-7; no DNA check was done on the table's D call, TRBD2. CDR1 SNHLY and CDR2 FYNNEI come from the germline V gene. The CDR3 spans 14 amino acids, including both terminal residues. CDR3 sequence reads: CASSTFSSGGASHL.

As DNA, the CDR3 is TGTGCCAGCAGCGTTTCTAGCAGGGGGACCGCTAATGAGCAGTTCTTC. It is translated as CASSVSSRGTANEQFF. The chain carries TRBV9 and TRBJ2-1; 7 bases match TRBD1. CDR3 length: 16 residues. Germline CDR1 reads SGDLS; CDR2 reads YYNGEE. The V gene end was trimmed by 2 bases and the J gene end by 7 bases; junction bases not matched to a gene: 12.

This chain uses TRBV9 with TRBJ1-3; D gene ambiguous. Trimming took 0 bases from V and 3 from J, leaving 7 bases between them. The germline CDR1 and CDR2 sequences are SGDLS and YYNGEE. This CDR3 is 14 amino acids long. CDR3 nucleotide sequence: TGTGCCAGCAGCGTAGGAGGTGGTGGAAACACCATATATTTT. It yields the protein CASSVGGGGNTIYF.

V is TRBV5-4 and J is TRBJ2-3; 9 nucleotides match TRBD2. This CDR3 has 15 amino acids. Trimming took 0 bases from V and 1 from J; bases not matched to a gene: 0. From germline, CDR1 is SGHNT and CDR2 YYREEE (reference sequence). Here the CDR3 DNA reads TGTGCCAGCAGCTTGGCTAGCGGGGGCACAGATACGCAGTATTTT. Protein: CASSLASGGTDTQYF.

The chain couples TRBV6-5 to TRBJ1-2; D gene unclear. Trimming cost V 1 base and J 6 bases, with 9 bases left between them. Germline V gene data show CDR1 as MNHEY and CDR2 as SVGAGI. The CDR3 is made up of 13 amino acids. CDR3 amino acids: CASSYYSLHGYTF. The DNA for the CDR3 is TGTGCCAGCAGTTACTACTCCCTGCATGGCTACACCTTC.

The V call is TRBV2, the J call TRBJ2-1; 10 bases are shared with TRBD1. Trimming took 8 bases from V and 1 from J; bases not matched to a gene: 2. The CDR3 totals 14 residues. CDR1 is SNHLY and CDR2 is FYNNEI in the germline V gene. This CDR3 is CASEGQGSYNEQFF. The CDR3, as DNA: TGTGCCAGCGAGGGACAGGGGTCCTACAATGAGCAGTTCTTC.

V is TRBV27 and J is TRBJ1-6, with 9 positions matching TRBD1. The V gene's germline CDR1 is MNHEY and CDR2 SMNVEV (reference sequence). The CDR3 runs 15 residues. J was trimmed by 5 bases and V by 5 bases; bases with no gene match: 4. The CDR3 DNA follows: TGTGCCAGCAGTAACAGGGGGCGGCATAATTCACCCCTCCACTTT. Amino acids: CASSNRGRHNSPLHF.

The chain links TRBV6-2 or TRBV6-3 to TRBJ2-7; 9 nucleotides align to TRBD2. The J segment lost 3 bases and the V segment lost 0 bases, leaving 3 bases of the junction unmatched. The CDR3 is 15 amino acids. Germline assignment: CDR1 MNHEY and CDR2 SVGEGT. As DNA, the CDR3 is TGTGCCAGCAGTTACTCGGTAGCGGGAGTCTACGAGCAGTACTTC. This sequence encodes CASSYSVAGVYEQYF.

This clone occurred a few times. The rearrangement uses TRBV29-1 and TRBJ2-7; 7 bases match TRBD1. CDR3 length equals 13 residues. J lost 1 base, V lost 5 bases, and 5 bases had no gene match. Germline values: CDR1 SQVTM, CDR2 ANQGSEA. CDR3 sequence: CSVSEQGSYEQYF. CDR3 DNA sequence: TGCAGCGTTAGCGAACAGGGGTCCTACGAGCAGTACTTC.

The chain employs TRBV10-3 and TRBJ2-3, with D maybe TRBD1 (6 bases). The CDR3 runs to 15 residues. CDR1 and CDR2 (germline): ENHRY, SYGVKD. The V and J ends lost 5 bases and 1 base respectively, with 13 bases between them. The CDR3 DNA reads TGTGCCATCAGTTTCAGGGGCTGGGGCACAGATACGCAGTATTTT. Translated: CAISFRGWGTDTQYF.

The J gene is TRBJ1-6, the V gene TRBV28; TRBD1 might be the D (6 bases). The CDR3 covers 14 residues. V lost 2 bases and J lost 9, with 11 bases in between. Germline V gene data show CDR1 as MDHEN and CDR2 as SYDVKM. The CDR3 region has the DNA TGTGCCAGCAGTTTAATACAGGGTCCTTCACCCCTCCACTTT. Its translation is CASSLIQGPSPLHF.

The genes are TRBV11-3 and TRBJ1-2, with 7 positions matching TRBD1. The germline CDR1 and CDR2 sequences are SGHNT and YENEEA. After removal of 5 bases from V and 8 bases from J, the junction contained 8 bases not matched to a gene. CDR3 size: 13 residues. The CDR3 DNA reads TGTGCCAGCAGCATCGACAGGGTGGGCGGCTACACCTTC. It is translated as CASSIDRVGGYTF.

The V gene is TRBV5-4, the J gene TRBJ1-2; tentatively, D is TRBD1 (6 bases). The CDR3 extends over 14 amino acids. CDR1 and CDR2 (germline): SGHNT, YYREEE (reference sequence). Between the trimmed V and J ends, which lost 3 bases and 0 bases, there was a span of 9 bases. This CDR3 is CASSSDRANYGYTF. CDR3 DNA sequence: TGTGCCAGCAGCTCGGACAGAGCTAACTATGGCTACACCTTC. Complete variable domain (other parts from reference TRBV5-4 and TRBJ1-2): ETGVTQSPTHLIKTRGQQVTLRCSSQSGHNTVSWYQQALGQGPQFIFQYYREEENGRGNFPPRFSGLQFPNYSSELNVNALELDDSALYLCASSSDRANYGYTFGSGTRLTVV.